Given below is one TCR beta chain in context. From germline, CDR1 is SGHRS and CDR2 YFSETQ. V was pared by 2 bases and J by 5 bases, with 16 bases between. This CDR3 is 15 amino acids long. Generated by immunoSEQ multiplex PCR, the TCRdb table keeps only in-frame clones and is missing some. This sample has fewer than 10,000 clones, with 85% to 90% found just once. These data belong to a study of T cell clonotyping in hematopoietic cell transplantation. The receptor's source is a male patient aged 60 to 75 who had an allogeneic stem cell transplant from a related donor, so the T cells may come from the graft donor. Some clones in this sample may be carry-over from other donors' samples. The chain carries TRBV5-1 and TRBJ2-5; perhaps TRBD1 as D (6 bases). Sample: peripheral blood mononuclear cells, taken at the time of graft-versus-host disease after allogeneic stem cell transplant. The CDR3 region has the DNA TGCGCCAGCAGCTTCCGGGACACTATATCGGAGACCCAGTACTTC. Amino acid sequence: CASSFRDTISETQYF.